What follows describes a single T cell receptor beta chain. Here immunoSEQ multiplex PCR was the method, and the copy in TCRdb shows in-frame clones only, minus some. Here the sample spans fewer than 60,000 clones, 80% being singletons. The data are from a study of OX40 agonist ivuxolimab in advanced cancers. Overall study: As their treatment, patients were administered ivuxolimab, an agonistic anti-OX40 (CD134) antibody. The study enrolled dose-escalation patients with hepatocellular carcinoma, melanoma, renal cell or head and neck cancer. The mean age was 60 years, ranging from about 20 to 79, with more than 70% of participants male. Participants could have had prior anti-PD-1, anti-PD-L1 or anti-CTLA-4 therapy, and approximately 40% had some.

V was shortened by 0 bases and J by 10 bases, with 22 bases between the two germline ends. The CDR3 is made up of 16 amino acids. The germline CDR1 and CDR2 sequences are SGHRS and YFSETQ. V usage is TRBV5-1 and J usage is TRBJ2-5; tentative D call: TRBD2 (5 bases). This receptor was identified in an adult with an advanced solid tumor such as melanoma, head and neck, liver or kidney cancer. Here the sequenced sample was CD4+ or CD8+ T cells sorted from blood, taken in a trial of the OX40 agonist ivuxolimab. The CDR3 bases are TGCGCCAGCAGCTTGGAGCCGGGATTCCCTCTTGAGGGCCAGTACTTC. Residues: CASSLEPGFPLEGQYF.